The 2 T cell receptor beta chains given below trace back to one sample, sequenced in a study of response to subunit inactivated influenza vaccine. TCRdb reprocessed the RT-PCR reads via MiXCR and lists one record per CDR3 protein. The sample records about 540,000 distinct CDR3 sequences, around 21% being singletons. This sample also belongs to another study, concerning T cells expressing NK-cell markers. From that second work: The authors made TCR beta cDNA libraries by 5'RACE template switching. This switching added a universal primer site and UMIs.

The specimen was CD4+ T cells sorted from PBMCs, collected approximately 13 days after vaccination. These receptors all come from a man aged 45 to 65 who received an inactivated influenza vaccine.

This clonotype was recorded a few times. The rearrangement joins TRBV4-2 to TRBJ1-4; tentative D call: TRBD1 (5 bases). Per the germline V gene, CDR1 is LGHNA and CDR2 is YNFKEQ. Deletions cut 0 bases from V and 10 bases from J, with 9 bases between. This CDR3 has 13 amino acids. CDR3 DNA: TGTGCCAGCAGCCAAGACTATGGGGGAAAACTGTTTTTT. Encoded protein: CASSQDYGGKLFF.

J is TRBJ2-7 and V is TRBV20-1; 10 nucleotides agree with TRBD2. Germline CDR1 is DFQATT and CDR2 is SNEGSKA (reference sequence). CDR3 length equals 15 residues. V shed 2 bases and J 2 bases; nucleotides not matched to a gene: 6. The CDR3 sequence is CSARLRTSGPYEQYF. CDR3 sequence (DNA): TGCAGTGCTAGACTGAGGACTAGCGGTCCCTACGAGCAGTACTTC.